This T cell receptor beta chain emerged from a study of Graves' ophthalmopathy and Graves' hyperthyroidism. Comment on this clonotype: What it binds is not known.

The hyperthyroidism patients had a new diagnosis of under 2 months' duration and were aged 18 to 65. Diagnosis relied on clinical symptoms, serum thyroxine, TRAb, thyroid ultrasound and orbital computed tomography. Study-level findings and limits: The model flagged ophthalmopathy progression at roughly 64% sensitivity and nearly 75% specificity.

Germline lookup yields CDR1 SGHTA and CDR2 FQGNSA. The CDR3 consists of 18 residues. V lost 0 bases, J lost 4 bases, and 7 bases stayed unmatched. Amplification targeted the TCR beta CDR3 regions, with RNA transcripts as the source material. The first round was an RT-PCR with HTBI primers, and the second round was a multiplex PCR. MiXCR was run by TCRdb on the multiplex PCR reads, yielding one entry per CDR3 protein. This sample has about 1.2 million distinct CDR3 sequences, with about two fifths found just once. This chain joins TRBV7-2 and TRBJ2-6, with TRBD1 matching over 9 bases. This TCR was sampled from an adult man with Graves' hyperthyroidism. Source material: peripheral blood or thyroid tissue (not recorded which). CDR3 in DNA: TGTGCCAGCAGCTTAGCGGGACAGGGCAACTCGGGGGCCAACGTCCTGACTTTC. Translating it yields CASSLAGQGNSGANVLTF.